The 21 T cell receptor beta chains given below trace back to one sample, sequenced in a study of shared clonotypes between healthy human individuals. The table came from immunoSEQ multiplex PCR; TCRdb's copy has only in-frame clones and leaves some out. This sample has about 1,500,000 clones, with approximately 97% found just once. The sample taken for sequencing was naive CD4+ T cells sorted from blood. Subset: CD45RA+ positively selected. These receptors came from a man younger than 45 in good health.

In DNA, the CDR3 is TGTGCCAGTAGTAACCCCGGGATCCATGAAAAACTGTTTTTT. This codes for CASSNPGIHEKLFF. J is TRBJ1-4 and V is TRBV19; D is unclear. Per germline, CDR1 LNHDA and CDR2 SQIVND (reference sequence). The length of the CDR3 is 14 residues. Trimming removed 4 bases at V and 6 bases at J, with 12 bases between.

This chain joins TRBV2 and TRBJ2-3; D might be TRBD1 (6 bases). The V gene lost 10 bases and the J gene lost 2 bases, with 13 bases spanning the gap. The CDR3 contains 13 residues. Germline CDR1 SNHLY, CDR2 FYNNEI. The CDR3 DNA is TGTGCCACAAGACAGGCCACCACAGATACGCAGTATTTT. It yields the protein CATRQATTDTQYF.

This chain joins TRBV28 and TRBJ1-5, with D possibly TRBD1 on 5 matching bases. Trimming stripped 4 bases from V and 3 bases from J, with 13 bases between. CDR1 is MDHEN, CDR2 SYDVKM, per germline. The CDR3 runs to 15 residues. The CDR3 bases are TGTGCCAGCAGTTACACCGGGGCCCACAATCAGCCCCAGCATTTT. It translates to CASSYTGAHNQPQHF.

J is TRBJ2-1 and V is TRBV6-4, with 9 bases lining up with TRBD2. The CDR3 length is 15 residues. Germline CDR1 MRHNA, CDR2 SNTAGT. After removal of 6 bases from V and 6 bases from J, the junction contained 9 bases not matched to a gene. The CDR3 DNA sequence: TGTGCCAGCAGCGAGACGGGACTAGCTTCCAATGAGCAGTTCTTC. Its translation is CASSETGLASNEQFF.

CDR3 sequence: CASSELSSTDTQYF. CDR3 sequence (DNA): TGTGCCAGCAGTGAACTGTCTAGCACAGATACGCAGTATTTT. The chain employs TRBV2 and TRBJ2-3; unclear D gene. Trimming cost V 2 bases and J 0 bases, with 6 bases left between them. This CDR3 contains 14 residues. Germline assignment: CDR1 SNHLY and CDR2 FYNNEI.

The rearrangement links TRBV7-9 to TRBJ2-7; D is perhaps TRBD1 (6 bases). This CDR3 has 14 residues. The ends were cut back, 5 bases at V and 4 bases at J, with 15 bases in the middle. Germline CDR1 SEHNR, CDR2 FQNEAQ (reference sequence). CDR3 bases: TGTGCCAGCAGCCGATCCGGGACACATTACGAGCAGTACTTC. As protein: CASSRSGTHYEQYF. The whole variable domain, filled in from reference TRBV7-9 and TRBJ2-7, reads DTGVSQNPRHKITKRGQNVTFRCDPISEHNRLYWYRQTLGQGPEFLTYFQNEAQLEKSRLLSDRFSAERPKGSFSTLEIQRTEQGDSAMYLCASSRSGTHYEQYFGPGTRLTVT.

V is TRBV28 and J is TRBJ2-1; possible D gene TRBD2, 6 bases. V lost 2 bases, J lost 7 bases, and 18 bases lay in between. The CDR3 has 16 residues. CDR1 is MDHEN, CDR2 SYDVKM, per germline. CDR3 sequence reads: CASSLGGTRAGNEQFF. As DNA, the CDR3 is TGTGCCAGCAGTTTAGGGGGGACCCGGGCCGGGAATGAGCAGTTCTTC.

CDR3 sequence reads: CASSDYGNTGELFF. The CDR3 DNA is TGTGCCAGCAGTGACTATGGGAACACCGGGGAGCTGTTTTTT. This sequence joins TRBV6-4 and TRBJ2-2; D call uncertain. The germline V and J ends were trimmed by 1 base and 1 base, with 4 bases remaining between them. The germline V gene has CDR1 MRHNA and CDR2 SNTAGT. The CDR3 consists of 14 residues.

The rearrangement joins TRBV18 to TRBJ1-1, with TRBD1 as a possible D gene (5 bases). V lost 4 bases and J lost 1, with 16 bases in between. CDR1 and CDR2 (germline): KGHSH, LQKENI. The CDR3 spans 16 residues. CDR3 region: CASSQDTVRSNTEAFF. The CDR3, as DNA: TGTGCCAGCTCACAGGACACCGTAAGATCGAACACTGAAGCTTTCTTT.

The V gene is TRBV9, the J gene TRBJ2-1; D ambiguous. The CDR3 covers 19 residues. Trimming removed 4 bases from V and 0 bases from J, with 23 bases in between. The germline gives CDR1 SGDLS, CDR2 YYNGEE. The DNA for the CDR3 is TGTGCCAGCAGCTTCTTGCCCCGTGTCGGATTAAGCTCCTACAATGAGCAGTTCTTC. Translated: CASSFLPRVGLSSYNEQFF.

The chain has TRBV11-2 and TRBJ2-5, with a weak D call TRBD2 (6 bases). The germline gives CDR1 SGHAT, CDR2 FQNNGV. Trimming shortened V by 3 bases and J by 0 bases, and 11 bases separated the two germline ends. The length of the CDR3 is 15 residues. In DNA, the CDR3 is TGTGCCAGCAGCTTTATAGCGGAAAACCAAGAGACCCAGTACTTC. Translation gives CASSFIAENQETQYF.

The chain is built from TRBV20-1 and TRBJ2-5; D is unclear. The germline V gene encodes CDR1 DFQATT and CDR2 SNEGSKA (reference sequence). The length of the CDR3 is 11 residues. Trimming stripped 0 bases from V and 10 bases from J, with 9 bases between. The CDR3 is CSARDRSGQYF. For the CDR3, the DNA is TGCAGTGCTAGAGATCGGTCGGGCCAGTACTTC.

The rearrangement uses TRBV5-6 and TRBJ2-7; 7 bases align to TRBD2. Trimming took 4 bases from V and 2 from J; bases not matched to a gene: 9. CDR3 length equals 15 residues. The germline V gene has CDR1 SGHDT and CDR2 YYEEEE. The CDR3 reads CASSRGGLLAYEQYF. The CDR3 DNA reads TGTGCCAGCAGCCGGGGAGGGCTCCTCGCCTACGAGCAGTACTTC.

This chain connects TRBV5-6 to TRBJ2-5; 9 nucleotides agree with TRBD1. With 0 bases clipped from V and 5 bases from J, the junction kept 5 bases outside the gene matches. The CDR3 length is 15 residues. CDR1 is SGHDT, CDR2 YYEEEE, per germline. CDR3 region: CASSLGQGVSETQYF. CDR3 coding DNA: TGTGCCAGCAGCTTGGGACAGGGGGTTTCGGAGACCCAGTACTTC.

CDR3 sequence reads: CASSPGGGPHNEQFF. CDR3 nucleotides: TGTGCCAGCAGCCCCGGAGGAGGGCCCCACAATGAGCAGTTCTTC. The rearrangement joins TRBV25-1 to TRBJ2-1, with TRBD2 as a possible D gene (6 bases). Germline-derived CDR1 and CDR2 are MGHDK and SYGVNS. This CDR3 contains 15 residues. V was clipped by 6 bases and J by 5 bases, with 17 bases between them.

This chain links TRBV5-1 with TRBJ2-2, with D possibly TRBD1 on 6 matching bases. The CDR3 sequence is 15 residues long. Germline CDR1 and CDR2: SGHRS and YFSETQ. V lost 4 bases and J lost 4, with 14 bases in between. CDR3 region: CASSGATGSTGELFF. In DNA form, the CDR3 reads TGCGCCAGCAGCGGGGCGACAGGCAGCACCGGGGAGCTGTTTTTT.

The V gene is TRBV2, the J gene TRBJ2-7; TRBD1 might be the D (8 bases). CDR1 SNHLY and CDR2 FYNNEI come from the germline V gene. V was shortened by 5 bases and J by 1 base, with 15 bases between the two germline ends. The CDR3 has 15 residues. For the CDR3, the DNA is TGTGCCAGCAGTACCGGGGGGACAGGTTCCTACGAGCAGTACTTC. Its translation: CASSTGGTGSYEQYF.

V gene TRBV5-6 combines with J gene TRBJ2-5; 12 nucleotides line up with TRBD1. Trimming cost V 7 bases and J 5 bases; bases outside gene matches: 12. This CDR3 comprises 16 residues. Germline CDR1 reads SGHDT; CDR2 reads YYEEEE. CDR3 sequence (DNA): TGTGCCAGCCTGGGACAGGGGGCGTCGTCTTGGGAGACCCAGTACTTC. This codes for CASLGQGASSWETQYF.

CDR3 residues: CASSFSGSTYEQYF. In DNA form, the CDR3 reads TGTGCCAGCAGTTTTTCGGGATCCACCTACGAGCAGTACTTC. The rearrangement links TRBV27 to TRBJ2-7, with a tentative D call TRBD2 (5 bases). V shed 3 bases and J shed 2 bases, with 11 bases lying between them. In germline, CDR1 is MNHEY, CDR2 SMNVEV (reference sequence). CDR3 length: 14 residues.

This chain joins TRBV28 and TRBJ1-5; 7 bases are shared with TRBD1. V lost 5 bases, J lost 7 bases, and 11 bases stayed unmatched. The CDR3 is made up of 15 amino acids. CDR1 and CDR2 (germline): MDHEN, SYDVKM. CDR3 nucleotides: TGTGCCAGCAGTCGCGAGGGGGCTTTAACCCAGCCCCAGCATTTT. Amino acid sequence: CASSREGALTQPQHF.

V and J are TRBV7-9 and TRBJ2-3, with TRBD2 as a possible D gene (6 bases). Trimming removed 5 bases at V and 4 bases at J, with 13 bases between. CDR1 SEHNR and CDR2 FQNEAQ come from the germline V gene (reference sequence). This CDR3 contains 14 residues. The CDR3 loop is CASSAGLAPDTQYF. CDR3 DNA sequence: TGTGCCAGCAGCGCGGGATTAGCGCCAGATACGCAGTATTTT.